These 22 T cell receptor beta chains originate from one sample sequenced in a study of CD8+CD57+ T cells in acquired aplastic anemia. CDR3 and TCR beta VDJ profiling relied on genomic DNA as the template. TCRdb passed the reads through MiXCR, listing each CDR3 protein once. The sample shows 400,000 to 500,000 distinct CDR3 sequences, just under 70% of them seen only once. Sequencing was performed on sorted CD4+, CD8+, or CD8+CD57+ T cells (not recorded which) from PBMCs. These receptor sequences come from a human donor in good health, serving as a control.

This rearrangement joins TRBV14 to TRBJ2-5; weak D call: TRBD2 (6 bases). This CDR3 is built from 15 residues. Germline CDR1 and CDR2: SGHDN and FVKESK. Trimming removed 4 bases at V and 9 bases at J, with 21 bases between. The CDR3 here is CASSPGSTGEEAQYF. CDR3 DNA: TGTGCCAGCAGCCCAGGTAGTACCGGGGAGGAGGCCCAGTACTTC.

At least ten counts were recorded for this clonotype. CDR3 nucleotides: TGCAGTGCTATACAGAACGCGAACACCGGGGAGCTGTTTTTT. This encodes CSAIQNANTGELFF. The genes are TRBV20-1 and TRBJ2-2; D uncertain. Trimming took 4 bases from V and 0 from J, leaving 9 bases between them. The CDR3 runs 14 residues. The germline CDR1 and CDR2 sequences are DFQATT and SNEGSKA (reference sequence).

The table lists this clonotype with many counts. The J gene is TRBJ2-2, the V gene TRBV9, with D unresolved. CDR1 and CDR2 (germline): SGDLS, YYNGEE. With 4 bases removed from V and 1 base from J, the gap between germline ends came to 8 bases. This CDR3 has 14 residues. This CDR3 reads CASSPWGNTGELFF. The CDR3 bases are TGTGCCAGCAGCCCATGGGGGAACACCGGGGAGCTGTTTTTT.

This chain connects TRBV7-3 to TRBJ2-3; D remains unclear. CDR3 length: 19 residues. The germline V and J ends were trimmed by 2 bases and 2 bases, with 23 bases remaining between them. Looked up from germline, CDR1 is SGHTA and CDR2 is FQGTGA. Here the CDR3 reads CASSLASGFVNGLTDTQYF. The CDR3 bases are TGTGCCAGCAGCTTAGCTAGTGGGTTCGTCAATGGCCTCACAGATACGCAGTATTTT. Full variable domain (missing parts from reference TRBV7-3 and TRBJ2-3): GAGVSQTPSNKVTEKGKYVELRCDPISGHTALYWYRQSLGQGPEFLIYFQGTGAADDSGLPNDRFFAVRPEGSVSTLKIQRTERGDSAVYLCASSLASGFVNGLTDTQYFGPGTRLTVL.

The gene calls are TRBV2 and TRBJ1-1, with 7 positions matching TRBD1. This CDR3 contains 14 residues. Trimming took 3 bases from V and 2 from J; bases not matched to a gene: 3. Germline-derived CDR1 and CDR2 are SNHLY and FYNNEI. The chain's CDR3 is CASSEGQRNTEAFF. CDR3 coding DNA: TGTGCCAGCAGTGAGGGACAGAGAAACACTGAAGCTTTCTTT.

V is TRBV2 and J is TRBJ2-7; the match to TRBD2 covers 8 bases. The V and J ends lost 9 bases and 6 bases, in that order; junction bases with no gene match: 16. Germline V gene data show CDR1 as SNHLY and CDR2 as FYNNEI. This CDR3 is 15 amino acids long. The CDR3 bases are TGTGCCAGTAGTATGGGCCCCGGGAGGGAAGCCGAGCAGTACTTC. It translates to CASSMGPGREAEQYF.

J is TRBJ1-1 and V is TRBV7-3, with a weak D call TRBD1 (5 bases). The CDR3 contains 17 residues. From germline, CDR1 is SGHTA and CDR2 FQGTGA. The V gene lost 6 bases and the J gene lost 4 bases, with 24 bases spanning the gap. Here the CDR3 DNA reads TGTGCCAGCAGTTTTAGCCGATTTTTTGAGGGGCTCACTGAAGCTTTCTTT. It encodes CASSFSRFFEGLTEAFF. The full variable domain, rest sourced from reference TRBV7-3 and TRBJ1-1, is GAGVSQTPSNKVTEKGKYVELRCDPISGHTALYWYRQSLGQGPEFLIYFQGTGAADDSGLPNDRFFAVRPEGSVSTLKIQRTERGDSAVYLCASSFSRFFEGLTEAFFGQGTRLTVV.

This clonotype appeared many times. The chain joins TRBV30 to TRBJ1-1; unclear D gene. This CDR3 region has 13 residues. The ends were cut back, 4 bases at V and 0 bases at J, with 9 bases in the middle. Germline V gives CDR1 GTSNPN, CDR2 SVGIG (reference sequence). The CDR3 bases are TGTGCCTGGACCCCCGGAATGAACACTGAAGCTTTCTTT. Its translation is CAWTPGMNTEAFF.

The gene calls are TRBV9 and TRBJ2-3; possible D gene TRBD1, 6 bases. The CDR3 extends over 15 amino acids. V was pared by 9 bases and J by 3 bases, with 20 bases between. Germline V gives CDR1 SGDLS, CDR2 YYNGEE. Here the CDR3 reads CAISVARQGTDTQYF. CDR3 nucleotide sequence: TGTGCCATCAGTGTGGCCCGGCAGGGGACAGATACGCAGTATTTT.

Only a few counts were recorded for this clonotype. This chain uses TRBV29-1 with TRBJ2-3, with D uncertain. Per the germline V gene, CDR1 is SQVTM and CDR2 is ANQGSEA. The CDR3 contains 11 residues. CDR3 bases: TGCAGTAAACGAGACACAGATACGCAGTATTTT. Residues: CSKRDTDTQYF.

CDR3 amino acids: CATNTRGWDTEAFF. CDR3 nucleotide sequence: TGTGCCACCAATACGAGGGGCTGGGACACTGAAGCTTTCTTT. The chain recombines TRBV15 with TRBJ1-1, with D maybe TRBD1 (5 bases). V gave up 7 bases and J gave up 3 bases, with 15 bases separating them. Germline V CDR1 and CDR2: LNHNV, YYDKDF (reference sequence). The CDR3 has 14 residues.

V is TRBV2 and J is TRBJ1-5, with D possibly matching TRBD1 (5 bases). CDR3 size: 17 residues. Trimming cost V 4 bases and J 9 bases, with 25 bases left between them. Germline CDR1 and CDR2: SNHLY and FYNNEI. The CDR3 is CASSAPVGLLGVRPQHF. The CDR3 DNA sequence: TGTGCCAGCAGTGCCCCGGTTGGGCTCCTGGGGGTAAGGCCCCAGCATTTT.

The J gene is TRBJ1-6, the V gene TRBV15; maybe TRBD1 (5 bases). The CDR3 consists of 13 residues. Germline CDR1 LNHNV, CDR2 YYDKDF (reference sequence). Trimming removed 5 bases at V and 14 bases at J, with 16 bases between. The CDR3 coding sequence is TGTGCCACCAGCGCAGGGAGTAATCAAGCCCTCCACTTT. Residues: CATSAGSNQALHF.

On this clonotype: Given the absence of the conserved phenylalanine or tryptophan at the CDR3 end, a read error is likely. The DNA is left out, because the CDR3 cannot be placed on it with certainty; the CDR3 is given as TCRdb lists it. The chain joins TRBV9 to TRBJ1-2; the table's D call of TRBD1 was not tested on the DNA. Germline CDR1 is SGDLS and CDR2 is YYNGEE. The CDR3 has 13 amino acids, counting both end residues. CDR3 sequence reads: CASSVGPGQDSYV.

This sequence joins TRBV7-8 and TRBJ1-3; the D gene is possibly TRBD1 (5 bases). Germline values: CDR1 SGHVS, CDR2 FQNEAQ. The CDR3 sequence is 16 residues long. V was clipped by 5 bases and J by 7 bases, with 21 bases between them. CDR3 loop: CASSVRLAGGTNTIYF. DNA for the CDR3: TGTGCCAGCAGCGTCCGGTTAGCGGGGGGAACCAACACCATATATTTT.

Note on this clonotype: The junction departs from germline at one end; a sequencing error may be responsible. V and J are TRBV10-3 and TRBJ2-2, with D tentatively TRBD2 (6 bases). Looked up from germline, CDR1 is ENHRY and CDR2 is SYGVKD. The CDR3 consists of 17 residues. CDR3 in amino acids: CATSARQFSKCTGEVFF. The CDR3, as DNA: TGTGCCACCAGTGCGCGACAGTTCTCGAAGTGCACCGGGGAGGTGTTTTTT.

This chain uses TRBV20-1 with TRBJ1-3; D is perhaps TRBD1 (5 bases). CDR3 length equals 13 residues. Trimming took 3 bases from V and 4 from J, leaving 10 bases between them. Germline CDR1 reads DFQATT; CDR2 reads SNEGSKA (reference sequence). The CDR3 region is CSARGGGGNTIYF. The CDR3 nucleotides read TGCAGTGCTAGGGGGGGGGGGGGAAACACCATATATTTT.

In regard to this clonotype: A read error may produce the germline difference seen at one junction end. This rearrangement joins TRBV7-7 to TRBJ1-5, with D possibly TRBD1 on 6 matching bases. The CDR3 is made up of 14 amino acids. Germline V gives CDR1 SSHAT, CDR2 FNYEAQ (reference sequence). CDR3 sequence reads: CASFGGQAHVPRTF. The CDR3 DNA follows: TGTGCTAGCTTTGGGGGGCAAGCCCACGTGCCCCGTACTTTT.

CDR3 DNA: TGTGCCAGCAGTTTGTCCACGAGCACTGAAGCTTTCTTT. The encoded protein is CASSLSTSTEAFF. This sequence joins TRBV12-3 or TRBV12-4 and TRBJ1-1; D unresolved. The V end was cut by 3 bases, the J end by 4 bases, with 9 bases between. The CDR3 runs 13 residues.

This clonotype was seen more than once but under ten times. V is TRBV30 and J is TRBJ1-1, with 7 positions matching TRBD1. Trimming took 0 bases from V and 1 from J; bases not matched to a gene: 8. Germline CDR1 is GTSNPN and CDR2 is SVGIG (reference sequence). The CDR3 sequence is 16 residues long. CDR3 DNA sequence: TGTGCCTGGAGTGTACTTTCGGGACAGAGGAACACTGAAGCTTTCTTT. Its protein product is CAWSVLSGQRNTEAFF.

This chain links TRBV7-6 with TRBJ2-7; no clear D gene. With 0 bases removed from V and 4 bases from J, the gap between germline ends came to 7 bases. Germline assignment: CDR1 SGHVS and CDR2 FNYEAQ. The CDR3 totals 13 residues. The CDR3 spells CASSLAFRYEQYF. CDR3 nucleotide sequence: TGTGCCAGCAGCTTAGCCTTCAGGTACGAGCAGTACTTC.

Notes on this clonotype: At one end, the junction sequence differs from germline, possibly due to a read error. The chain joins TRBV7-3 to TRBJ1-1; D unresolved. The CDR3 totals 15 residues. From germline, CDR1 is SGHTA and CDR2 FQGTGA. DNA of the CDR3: TGTGCCAGCAGCGTAACACTCGGGGTTCCCACTGAAGCTTTCTTT. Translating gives CASSVTLGVPTEAFF.